Following are 13 T cell receptor beta chains from one sample sequenced in a study of blood T cell repertoires in COVID-19 (TCRdb year 2020). Libraries were prepared through the immunoSEQ multiplex PCR assay. The table comes from immuneACCESS by way of TCRdb, which keeps in-frame sequences with V and J called. Part of the clones is missing from these tables; in studies checked, under half for an unresolved V gene and the rest for unknown reasons. The sample table contains around 140,000 clones; only one count was recorded for 80% of them. The ten largest clones capture around 3.7% of the sample. The sample consisted of peripheral blood. The receptor set was obtained from a man between 70 and 80 years old who had recovered from COVID-19.

The gene calls are TRBV5-1 and TRBJ2-1; 8 bases are a match to TRBD1. Germline assignment: CDR1 SGHRS and CDR2 YFSETQ. After removal of 3 bases from V and 6 bases from J, the junction contained 8 bases not matched to a gene. CDR3 size: 15 residues. In nucleotides, the CDR3 is TGCGCCAGCAGCTCCGGACAGGGATATGCCAATGAGCAGTTCTTC. This codes for CASSSGQGYANEQFF.

The CDR3 spells CASSAGTSDYNEQFF. The CDR3 DNA reads as TGCGCCAGCAGCGCCGGGACTAGCGACTACAATGAGCAGTTCTTC. The chain combines TRBV5-1 with TRBJ2-1; 10 bases are shared with TRBD2. The CDR3 consists of 15 residues. In germline, CDR1 is SGHRS, CDR2 YFSETQ. Trimming removed 4 bases from V and 3 bases from J; junction bases left unmatched: 4.

This rearrangement joins TRBV6-5 to TRBJ1-1; possibly TRBD1 for D (6 bases). Per the germline V gene, CDR1 is MNHEY and CDR2 is SVGAGI. The germline V and J ends were trimmed by 6 bases and 1 base, with 12 bases remaining between them. This CDR3 region has 14 residues. The CDR3 DNA reads as TGTGCCAGCAGATTATCACAGGGGAACACTGAAGCTTTCTTT. It specifies CASRLSQGNTEAFF.

CDR3: CASSQGLGTGRVSSPLHF. The CDR3 bases are TGTGCCAGCAGCCAAGGCCTGGGGACAGGGAGAGTTAGTTCACCCCTCCACTTT. This chain connects TRBV3-1 (or the pseudogene TRBV3-2) to TRBJ1-6; 9 nucleotides match TRBD1. The CDR3 is 18 residues long. The ends lost 1 base at V and 9 bases at J; junction bases unmatched: 13. CDR1 and CDR2 (germline): LGHDT, YNNKEL (reference sequence).

The chain is built from TRBV3-1 (or the pseudogene TRBV3-2) and TRBJ1-2; D unclear. With 3 bases removed from V and 11 bases from J, the gap between germline ends came to 13 bases. In germline, CDR1 is LGHDT, CDR2 YNNKEL (reference sequence). The CDR3 sequence is 12 residues long. In nucleotides, the CDR3 is TGTGCCAGCAGCCAGGCCCGGTCAGGATACACCTTC. Protein sequence: CASSQARSGYTF.

This chain connects TRBV6-5 to TRBJ2-1, with TRBD1 identical over 7 bases. This CDR3 is built from 14 residues. Germline V gene sequence: CDR1 MNHEY, CDR2 SVGAGI. V was pared by 4 bases and J by 4 bases, with 4 bases of the junction left unmatched. This chain's CDR3 is CASSSVQGYNEQFF. DNA of the CDR3: TGTGCCAGCAGTTCCGTACAGGGGTACAATGAGCAGTTCTTC.

V gene TRBV6-5 combines with J gene TRBJ1-3, with TRBD1 as a possible D gene (5 bases). The V end was cut by 7 bases, the J end by 3 bases, with 16 bases between. CDR1 is MNHEY and CDR2 is SVGAGI in the germline V gene. The CDR3 contains 15 residues. For the CDR3, the DNA is TGTGCCAGCATCCCCGACGGGGGAGGTGGAAACACCATATATTTT. Residues: CASIPDGGGGNTIYF.

The sample holds a few counts of this clone. The chain is built from TRBV6-8 and TRBJ2-7, with D uncertain. The CDR3 spans 11 residues. The V end lost 5 bases, the J end lost 6 bases, and 8 bases lay between the germline ends. Germline V lookup: CDR1 MNHGY, CDR2 SAAAGT. CDR3 nucleotides: TGTGCCAGCAGTCTCTGCGGCGAGCAGTACTTC. As protein: CASSLCGEQYF.

The chain has TRBV6-2 or TRBV6-3 and TRBJ2-7, with 13 bases lining up with TRBD2. This CDR3 contains 16 residues. Germline V CDR1 and CDR2: MNHEY, SVGEGT. The V segment lost 6 bases and the J segment 2 bases; nucleotides outside the gene matches: 7. DNA for the CDR3: TGTGCCAGCAGCCTGCGCGGGACTAGCGGGACCTACGAGCAGTACTTC. This codes for CASSLRGTSGTYEQYF.

The V call is TRBV7-2, the J call TRBJ2-3; 7 nucleotides agree with TRBD2. This CDR3 is built from 16 residues. V shed 5 bases and J 0 bases; nucleotides not matched to a gene: 8. CDR1 and CDR2 from the germline V gene are SGHTA and FQGNSA. The CDR3 region is CASSRNSGLSTDTQYF. DNA for the CDR3: TGTGCCAGCAGCCGTAATAGCGGGCTTAGCACAGATACGCAGTATTTT.

The rearrangement links TRBV11-3 to TRBJ2-2; tentative D call: TRBD1 (6 bases). CDR1 is SGHNT and CDR2 is YENEEA in the germline V gene. V was cut by 5 bases and J by 1 base, with 11 bases left in between. The CDR3 is 15 residues long. The CDR3 reads CASSPATGNTGELFF. Written as DNA, the CDR3 is TGTGCCAGCAGCCCGGCGACAGGGAACACCGGGGAGCTGTTTTTT.

The genes are TRBV7-2 and TRBJ2-7, with D possibly TRBD2 on 5 matching bases. Trimming pared 1 base from V and 3 bases from J, leaving 10 bases between. CDR1 is SGHTA, CDR2 FQGNSA, per germline. This CDR3 has 14 amino acids. In nucleotides, the CDR3 is TGTGCCAGCAGCTTAGTTCTGAGCGGCTACGAGCAGTACTTC. Amino acids: CASSLVLSGYEQYF.

This clone was counted a single time. The chain has TRBV9 and TRBJ2-2; 10 nucleotides match TRBD2. This CDR3 is built from 15 residues. V dropped 4 bases and J dropped 9; count of bases not matched to a gene: 9. The V gene's germline CDR1 is SGDLS and CDR2 YYNGEE. Here the CDR3 DNA reads TGTGCCAGCAGCCCGGCCGGGACTAGCGTTTGGGAGCTGTTTTTT. This codes for CASSPAGTSVWELFF.